The rows below give T cell receptor beta chains drawn from one sample of a study of PD-1 blockade in classical Hodgkin lymphoma. The data were produced by immunoSEQ multiplex PCR, yet TCRdb's version contains in-frame clones alone and is incomplete. The sample comprises some 46,000 clones, roughly 80% of which are singletons, and approximately 23% rests with the top ten. This sample comprised peripheral blood mononuclear cells (PBMCs), obtained before the second cycle of nivolumab. These receptors all come from a human donor with classical Hodgkin lymphoma. CDR3s include the opening cysteine and the closing phenylalanine or tryptophan. Each record gives: J gene, V gene, clone size, D gene, CDR3 protein, CDR3 DNA. The D gene is left open where the match is weak. Some rows have no size entry. The others give once, few or many, or a class for an expanded clone.

J gene: TRBJ1-5
V gene: TRBV7-8
clone size: .
D gene: .
CDR3 protein: CASSFGRVGNQPQHF
CDR3 DNA: TGTGCCAGCAGCTTTGGCAGAGTGGGCAATCAGCCCCAGCATTTT

J gene: TRBJ2-3
V gene: TRBV4-3
clone size: .
D gene: .
CDR3 protein: CASSRSGGRTDTQYF
CDR3 DNA: TGCGCCAGCAGCCGGTCGGGGGGCCGCACAGATACGCAGTATTTT

J gene: TRBJ2-1
V gene: TRBV5-6
clone size: many
D gene: .
CDR3 protein: CASSPGSYNEQFF
CDR3 DNA: TGTGCCAGCAGCCCGGGCTCCTACAATGAGCAGTTCTTC

J gene: TRBJ1-6
V gene: TRBV6-6
clone size: .
D gene: .
CDR3 protein: CASSYLGNSPLHF
CDR3 DNA: TGTGCCAGCAGTTATTTGGGGAATTCACCCCTCCACTTT

J gene: TRBJ2-7
V gene: TRBV6-5
clone size: .
D gene: .
CDR3 protein: CASSTSYEQYF
CDR3 DNA: TGTGCCAGCAGCACCTCCTACGAGCAGTACTTC

J gene: TRBJ2-5
V gene: TRBV5-1
clone size: .
D gene: TRBD2
CDR3 protein: CASDLGASGGAGETQYF
CDR3 DNA: TGCGCCAGCGACCTAGGAGCGAGCGGGGGGGCGGGAGAGACCCAGTACTTC

J gene: TRBJ1-2
V gene: TRBV9
clone size: .
D gene: .
CDR3 protein: CASSVGEYGYTF
CDR3 DNA: TGTGCCAGCAGCGTAGGGGAATATGGCTACACCTTC

J gene: TRBJ2-2
V gene: TRBV5-1
clone size: .
D gene: TRBD1
CDR3 protein: CASSPHRDRSTGELFF
CDR3 DNA: TGCGCCAGCAGCCCACATCGGGACAGAAGCACCGGGGAGCTGTTTTTT

J gene: TRBJ2-7
V gene: TRBV15
clone size: .
D gene: .
CDR3 protein: CATSRGLAAEQYF
CDR3 DNA: TGTGCCACCAGCAGGGGACTTGCGGCTGAGCAGTACTTC

J gene: TRBJ1-1
V gene: TRBV28
clone size: .
D gene: .
CDR3 protein: CASIGQLSTEAFF
CDR3 DNA: TGTGCCAGCATAGGTCAGCTCAGCACTGAAGCTTTCTTT

J gene: TRBJ1-1
V gene: TRBV7-9
clone size: .
D gene: .
CDR3 protein: CASSLGLTGAARMNTEAFF
CDR3 DNA: TGTGCCAGCAGCTTAGGTCTTACCGGGGCAGCCCGGATGAACACTGAAGCTTTCTTT

J gene: TRBJ2-1
V gene: TRBV5-1
clone size: .
D gene: TRBD2
CDR3 protein: CASSPPGLAGVAEQFF
CDR3 DNA: TGCGCCAGCAGCCCCCCGGGACTAGCGGGAGTAGCTGAGCAGTTCTTC

J gene: TRBJ1-2
V gene: TRBV2
clone size: .
D gene: .
CDR3 protein: CAGSTGPSVGYTF
CDR3 DNA: TGTGCCGGCAGTACAGGCCCTTCTGTCGGCTACACCTTC

J gene: TRBJ2-3
V gene: TRBV19
clone size: .
D gene: TRBD2
CDR3 protein: CASSAGLAGVDTQYF
CDR3 DNA: TGTGCCAGTAGTGCGGGACTAGCGGGAGTAGATACGCAGTATTTT

J gene: TRBJ2-5
V gene: TRBV10-1
clone size: few
D gene: TRBD1
CDR3 protein: CASSEPDRDGETQYF
CDR3 DNA: TGCGCCAGCAGTGAGCCGGACAGGGACGGGGAGACCCAGTACTTC

J gene: TRBJ1-1
V gene: TRBV7-3
clone size: .
D gene: TRBD1
CDR3 protein: CASSPPRQGPNTEAFF
CDR3 DNA: TGTGCCAGCAGCCCTCCACGACAGGGTCCTAACACTGAAGCTTTCTTT

J gene: TRBJ2-4
V gene: TRBV6-5
clone size: .
D gene: TRBD1
CDR3 protein: CASRVDRGGNIQYF
CDR3 DNA: TGTGCCAGCAGAGTGGACAGGGGCGGAAACATTCAGTACTTC

J gene: TRBJ1-5
V gene: TRBV27
clone size: .
D gene: TRBD1
CDR3 protein: CASSHIQGINQPQHF
CDR3 DNA: TGTGCCAGCAGCCATATACAGGGGATCAATCAGCCCCAGCATTTT

J gene: TRBJ1-5
V gene: TRBV28
clone size: .
D gene: .
CDR3 protein: CASVSFFNQPQHF
CDR3 DNA: TGTGCCAGCGTGTCGTTTTTCAATCAGCCCCAGCATTTT

J gene: TRBJ1-2
V gene: TRBV28
clone size: .
D gene: .
CDR3 protein: CASTSAGVGYTF
CDR3 DNA: TGTGCCAGCACTTCGGCAGGGGTGGGCTACACCTTC

J gene: TRBJ2-5
V gene: TRBV6-5
clone size: .
D gene: .
CDR3 protein: CASSSVPGRETQYF
CDR3 DNA: TGTGCCAGCAGTTCAGTGCCAGGGCGAGAGACCCAGTACTTC

J gene: TRBJ2-5
V gene: TRBV28
clone size: .
D gene: .
CDR3 protein: CASSSREQGQETQYF
CDR3 DNA: TGTGCCAGCAGTTCTCGGGAACAGGGTCAAGAGACCCAGTACTTC

J gene: TRBJ1-3
V gene: TRBV25-1
clone size: .
D gene: TRBD1
CDR3 protein: CASSEPTGRSGNTIYF
CDR3 DNA: TGTGCCAGCAGTGAGCCGACAGGGCGCTCTGGAAACACCATATATTTT

J gene: TRBJ2-1
V gene: TRBV6-1
clone size: .
D gene: .
CDR3 protein: CASGGLSSYNEQFF
CDR3 DNA: TGTGCCAGCGGAGGCCTGAGCTCCTACAATGAGCAGTTCTTC

J gene: TRBJ1-6
V gene: TRBV4-1
clone size: .
D gene: TRBD1
CDR3 protein: CASSDREVGSPLHF
CDR3 DNA: TGCGCCAGCAGCGACAGGGAGGTTGGATCACCCCTCCACTTT

J gene: TRBJ2-3
V gene: TRBV5-4
clone size: .
D gene: .
CDR3 protein: CASSATDTQYF
CDR3 DNA: TGTGCCAGCAGCGCGACAGATACGCAGTATTTT

J gene: TRBJ2-7
V gene: TRBV11-2
clone size: .
D gene: .
CDR3 protein: CASSQGEGPYEQYF
CDR3 DNA: TGCGCCAGCAGCCAAGGAGAGGGTCCCTACGAGCAGTACTTC

J gene: TRBJ1-1
V gene: TRBV14
clone size: few
D gene: .
CDR3 protein: CASSQGVGSTYTEAFF
CDR3 DNA: TGTGCCAGCAGCCAAGGGGTCGGCAGTACTTACACTGAAGCTTTCTTT

J gene: TRBJ2-5
V gene: TRBV14
clone size: .
D gene: .
CDR3 protein: CASSQTGPQETQYF
CDR3 DNA: TGTGCCAGCAGCCAAACAGGGCCTCAAGAGACCCAGTACTTC

J gene: TRBJ2-7
V gene: TRBV9
clone size: .
D gene: .
CDR3 protein: CASSVGGTNYEQYF
CDR3 DNA: TGTGCCAGCAGCGTAGGGGGAACAAACTACGAGCAGTACTTC

J gene: TRBJ2-7
V gene: TRBV5-1
clone size: once
D gene: .
CDR3 protein: CASSLVGRGYEQYF
CDR3 DNA: TGCGCCAGCAGCTTGGTAGGTCGGGGCTACGAGCAGTACTTC

J gene: TRBJ1-2
V gene: TRBV9
clone size: .
D gene: .
CDR3 protein: CASSVDRAYLRVGYTF
CDR3 DNA: TGTGCCAGCAGCGTAGACAGGGCCTACTTAAGAGTTGGCTACACCTTC

J gene: TRBJ2-2
V gene: TRBV6-6
clone size: .
D gene: .
CDR3 protein: CASSYSLAQTGELFF
CDR3 DNA: TGTGCCAGCAGTTACTCACTAGCCCAAACCGGGGAGCTGTTTTTT

J gene: TRBJ2-7
V gene: TRBV19
clone size: .
D gene: .
CDR3 protein: CASSIDRAFFYEQYF
CDR3 DNA: TGTGCCAGTAGTATAGACAGGGCTTTTTTTTACGAGCAGTACTTC

J gene: TRBJ1-1
V gene: TRBV5-4
clone size: .
D gene: .
CDR3 protein: CASSAVGGAWNTEAFF
CDR3 DNA: TGTGCCAGCAGCGCAGTCGGTGGGGCCTGGAACACTGAAGCTTTCTTT